This T cell receptor beta chain was identified during a study of cytomegalovirus exposure and HLA in healthy donors. This cohort consisted of healthy bone marrow donors. The germline V gene has CDR1 LGHNA and CDR2 YNFKEQ. This CDR3 comprises 18 residues. V lost 5 bases to trimming and J lost 2 bases; unmatched junction nucleotides: 12. PCR was performed using 60 Vbeta and 13 Jbeta primers. The method was immunoSEQ multiplex PCR; TCRdb's version includes in-frame clones alone and lacks a portion of them. Of approximately 97,000 clones in the sample, 77% were seen once. Comment on this clone: As yet, its antigen is unknown.

Notes on the study in general: An analysis was carried out at a later point. It showed that HLA-associated TCR beta chains were more clonally expanded than equally common non-associated chains. Per a prior analysis, the majority of TCR beta V segments were productive roughly 87% or roughly 30% of the time. Later genetic work tied a missense DCLRE1C variant to beta-chain V and J trimming.

The V call is TRBV4-2, the J call TRBJ2-6, with 7 bases fitting TRBD1. Sequenced material: PBMCs. The TCR sequence derives from a male donor in good health and CMV-seropositive. The DNA of the CDR3 is TGTGCCAGCAGCACCCCGGGACAGCCCAACGCTGGGGCCAACGTCCTGACTTTC. Translated: CASSTPGQPNAGANVLTF.